This is a list of T cell receptor beta chains from one sample in a study of CD8+CD57+ T cells in acquired aplastic anemia. MiXCR was run by TCRdb on the reads, yielding one entry per CDR3 protein. Here the sample spans approximately 180,000 distinct CDR3 sequences, roughly three fifths being singletons. The sequencing sample was made of sorted CD4+, CD8+, or CD8+CD57+ T cells (not recorded which) from PBMCs. Every receptor here comes from a human donor with aplastic anemia. The CDR3 runs from the conserved cysteine through the conserved F or W. D genes are given only for firm matches. Part of the rows lack a size; the others show once, few, many or a class for expanded clones.

d_call clone_size j_call v_call cdr3_aa cdr3_nt
- - TRBJ1-5 TRBV24-1 CATSDLRQPQHF TGTGCCACCAGTGATTTGCGACAGCCCCAGCATTTT
TRBD1 - TRBJ1-1 TRBV7-9 CASSLGQGAYTEAFF TGTGCCAGCAGCCTTGGACAGGGGGCATATACTGAAGCTTTCTTT
TRBD1 - TRBJ2-7 TRBV9 CASSEGQAPSYEQYF TGTGCCAGCAGCGAGGGACAGGCACCCTCCTACGAGCAGTACTTC
TRBD1 - TRBJ2-7 TRBV19 CASSILPGQGAYEQYF TGTGCCAGTAGTATCCTACCGGGACAGGGGGCATACGAGCAGTACTTC
- - TRBJ2-7 TRBV15 CATSRPGGAYEQYF TGTGCCACCAGCAGACCCGGTGGGGCCTACGAGCAGTACTTC
- once TRBJ2-2 TRBV20-1 CSARYTGELFF TGCAGTGCTAGATATACCGGGGAGCTGTTTTTT
TRBD1 - TRBJ1-2 TRBV7-8 CASSLVRTGAGYTF TGTGCCAGCAGCTTAGTCCGGACAGGGGCTGGCTACACCTTC
TRBD1 - TRBJ2-1 TRBV9 CASSVATGQGDGYNEQFF TGTGCCAGCAGCGTAGCTACAGGACAGGGCGATGGCTACAATGAGCAGTTCTTC
TRBD2 - TRBJ2-2 TRBV9 CASSVGLAEGTGELFF TGTGCCAGCAGCGTAGGCCTAGCGGAGGGGACCGGGGAGCTGTTTTTT
TRBD1 - TRBJ1-2 TRBV7-9 CASNRQGGTYGYTF TGTGCCAGCAACCGACAGGGAGGGACTTATGGCTACACCTTC
TRBD2 - TRBJ2-5 TRBV7-2 CASSPGGLAGETQYF TGTGCCAGCAGCCCAGGGGGACTAGCGGGGGAGACCCAGTACTTC
- - TRBJ1-4 TRBV12-3/TRBV12-4 CASSLGAGNINEKLFF TGTGCCAGCAGTTTAGGGGCGGGAAATATTAATGAAAAACTGTTTTTT
- - TRBJ1-5 TRBV10-3 CAISDGRLSNQPQHF TGTGCCATCAGCGATGGGAGACTTAGCAATCAGCCCCAGCATTTT
TRBD2 - TRBJ2-3 TRBV15 CATSSLAGGTDTQYF TGTGCCACCAGCAGTTTGGCGGGGGGGACAGATACGCAGTATTTT
- - TRBJ1-1 TRBV5-1 CASSLEGGRAMNTEAFF TGCGCCAGCAGCTTGGAGGGGGGGCGAGCGATGAACACTGAAGCTTTCTTT
TRBD1 - TRBJ1-2 TRBV7-2 CASSQLADREGYGYTF TGTGCCAGCAGCCAGCTCGCGGACAGGGAGGGTTATGGCTACACCTTC
- - TRBJ2-1 TRBV15 CATSTGNSYNEQFF TGTGCCACCAGCACTGGGAACTCCTACAATGAGCAGTTCTTC
TRBD1 - TRBJ2-7 TRBV7-2 CASSFRRDRLYEQYF TGTGCCAGCAGCTTCCGCCGGGACAGACTTTACGAGCAGTACTTC
TRBD2 many TRBJ2-3 TRBV24-1 CATKAGKYF TGTGCCACCAAAGCGGGGAAGTATTTT
- few TRBJ1-2 TRBV24-1 CATKGADNYGYTF TGTGCCACTAAGGGTGCTGATAACTATGGCTACACCTTC
- many TRBJ2-3 TRBV7-8 CASSLGSGRTDTQYF TGTGCCAGCAGCTTAGGATCGGGTCGCACAGATACGCAGTATTTT